Below are 3 T cell receptor beta chains sequenced from a single sample in a study of blood T cell repertoires in COVID-19. Produced via immunoSEQ multiplex PCR; TCRdb's table is partial and in-frame only. Of about 210,000 clones listed, under 90% are singletons. The material sequenced was peripheral blood. The receptors originated from a woman aged 40 to 50 with active or convalescent COVID-19.

The chain is built from TRBV30 and TRBJ2-3; D remains ambiguous. Germline assignment: CDR1 GTSNPN and CDR2 SVGIG (reference sequence). This CDR3 is built from 11 residues. V lost 0 bases, J lost 7 bases, and 5 bases lay in between. CDR3 sequence (DNA): TGTGCCTGGAGTGTGCGGTATACGCAGTATTTT. Its translation is CAWSVRYTQYF.

This clone was picked up one time. The chain employs TRBV29-1 and TRBJ1-2, with D maybe TRBD1 (5 bases). V lost 6 bases, J lost 3 bases, and 11 bases lay in between. The CDR3 covers 12 residues. CDR1 is SQVTM and CDR2 is ANQGSEA in the germline V gene. The CDR3 protein is CSVQSGDYGYTF. The CDR3 DNA sequence: TGCAGCGTCCAGTCGGGGGACTATGGCTACACCTTC.

The V call is TRBV2, the J call TRBJ1-3; TRBD1 matches 7 bases. CDR3 size: 16 residues. Germline values: CDR1 SNHLY, CDR2 FYNNEI. Trimming cost V 7 bases and J 6 bases; bases outside gene matches: 15. This CDR3 reads CASNHRGGKGLNTIYF. As DNA, the CDR3 is TGTGCCAGCAACCACAGGGGAGGAAAGGGCCTAAACACCATATATTTT.